The 27 T cell receptor beta chains below all came from one sample that was sequenced in a study of blood T cell repertoires in COVID-19. TCRdb keeps only in-frame clones here, not all; method: immunoSEQ multiplex PCR. Of over 85,000 clones in the sample, about 91% were seen once. Material for sequencing was peripheral blood. The receptors were sampled from a human donor with active COVID-19. The donor label of this sample is uncertain.

As concerns this clone: Compared with germline, one end of the junction differs, possibly owing to a read error. V and J are TRBV6-5 and TRBJ2-5; TRBD2 matches 9 bases. Germline CDR1 reads MNHEY; CDR2 reads SVGAGI. The CDR3 is 12 amino acids. CDR3 amino acids: CPEAGGRETQYF. The CDR3 region has the DNA TGCCCTGAGGCGGGGGGGCGAGAGACCCAGTACTTC.

V and J are TRBV10-3 and TRBJ2-1; D may be TRBD2 (7 bases). CDR3 length: 22 amino acids. Trimming removed 4 bases at V and 3 bases at J, with 34 bases between. CDR1 and CDR2 from the germline V gene are ENHRY and SYGVKD. The CDR3 loop is CAISGTSELPYERGGFYNEQFF. CDR3 DNA sequence: TGTGCCATCAGTGGTACTAGCGAATTACCGTATGAAAGAGGGGGATTCTACAATGAGCAGTTCTTC.

This clone occurred once. The rearrangement links TRBV6-4 to TRBJ2-3; 12 bases line up with TRBD2. The CDR3 totals 14 residues. The trim removed 4 bases at V and 7 bases at J, leaving 3 bases unmatched. Germline assignment: CDR1 MRHNA and CDR2 SNTAGT. The CDR3 region has the DNA TGTGCCAGCAGTGCGACTAGCGGGGGCCATACGCAGTATTTT. Protein: CASSATSGGHTQYF.

The gene calls are TRBV6-4 and TRBJ1-1; D gene unclear. The CDR3 covers 14 residues. Germline V gene data show CDR1 as MRHNA and CDR2 as SNTAGT. The germline V and J ends were trimmed by 3 bases and 4 bases, with 12 bases remaining between them. The DNA of the CDR3 is TGTGCCAGCAGTGATAGTAGAGAGTCCACTGAAGCTTTCTTT. The encoded protein is CASSDSRESTEAFF.

The sample holds one count of this clone. V usage is TRBV3-1 (or the pseudogene TRBV3-2) and J usage is TRBJ2-7; D is undetermined. The CDR3 sequence is 12 residues long. V gave up 2 bases and J gave up 6 bases, with 8 bases separating them. Germline V CDR1 and CDR2: LGHDT, YNNKEL (reference sequence). The CDR3 reads CASSQTGGEQYF. The CDR3 DNA follows: TGTGCCAGCAGCCAAACGGGTGGCGAGCAGTACTTC.

The chain links TRBV11-2 to TRBJ2-1; the match to TRBD2 covers 8 bases. Germline trimming cut 5 bases from V and 9 bases from J; bases unmatched to any gene: 15. CDR1 and CDR2 (germline): SGHAT, FQNNGV. The CDR3 length is 16 residues. CDR3 residues: CASSKPGTRPEGEQFF. The CDR3 region has the DNA TGTGCCAGCAGCAAACCCGGGACTAGGCCCGAAGGTGAGCAGTTCTTC.

The J gene is TRBJ1-6, the V gene TRBV18; 8 nucleotides line up with TRBD1. The CDR3 has 14 amino acids. Looked up from germline, CDR1 is KGHSH and CDR2 is LQKENI. Trimming removed 4 bases from V and 8 bases from J; junction bases left unmatched: 4. Written as DNA, the CDR3 is TGTGCCAGCTCACTGACAGGGGAGGATTCACCCCTCCACTTT. Amino acids: CASSLTGEDSPLHF.

The chain joins TRBV5-6 to TRBJ2-6, with TRBD1 matching over 7 bases. The V and J ends lost 0 bases and 1 base, in that order; junction bases with no gene match: 7. The CDR3 spans 18 residues. CDR1 SGHDT and CDR2 YYEEEE come from the germline V gene. CDR3 nucleotides: TGTGCCAGCAGCTTGGTGGGACAGTTGGGTTCTGGGGCCAACGTCCTGACTTTC. As protein: CASSLVGQLGSGANVLTF.

The chain has TRBV19 and TRBJ2-4, with 11 positions matching TRBD1. Per the germline V gene, CDR1 is LNHDA and CDR2 is SQIVND (reference sequence). The CDR3 spans 15 residues. Trimming at V came to 8 bases and at J to 9 bases, leaving 12 bases not matched to a gene. DNA for the CDR3: TGTGCCAGTTCGGACAGGGGGCCCGGAAGAGGCATTCAGTACTTC. This codes for CASSDRGPGRGIQYF.

V usage is TRBV2 and J usage is TRBJ2-3; 9 bases are a match to TRBD2. Trimming took 2 bases from V and 2 from J; bases not matched to a gene: 14. The CDR3 length is 19 residues. Germline V gene data show CDR1 as SNHLY and CDR2 as FYNNEI. The CDR3 DNA reads as TGTGCCAGCAGTGAACTGGGGCTCGGGACTAGCATATCCACAGATACGCAGTATTTT. It specifies CASSELGLGTSISTDTQYF.

This clone was found once. The chain carries TRBV21-1 and TRBJ2-5; the table's D call TRBD2 went unverified against the DNA. TRBV21-1 is a recognized pseudogene. The CDR3 loop spans 13 amino acids. The CDR3 coding sequence is TGTGCCAGCAGCAAATTTTCGCAAGAGACCCAGTACTTC. Translating it yields CASSKFSQETQYF.

The chain has TRBV6-4 and TRBJ1-2; 8 bases fit TRBD1. The V gene end was trimmed by 3 bases and the J gene end by 3 bases; junction bases not matched to a gene: 15. Germline V gives CDR1 MRHNA, CDR2 SNTAGT. The CDR3 is 18 amino acids. The CDR3 reads CASSERDRLSWWDYGYTF. Here the CDR3 DNA reads TGTGCCAGCAGTGAAAGGGACAGGCTCAGTTGGTGGGACTATGGCTACACCTTC.

The chain combines TRBV9 with TRBJ2-4; perhaps TRBD2 as D (7 bases). The germline V gene encodes CDR1 SGDLS and CDR2 YYNGEE. With 1 base removed from V and 6 bases from J, the gap between germline ends came to 11 bases. This CDR3 has 14 amino acids. In DNA form, the CDR3 reads TGTGCCAGCAGCGTATCAGGGGAGGGAAACATTCAGTACTTC. It specifies CASSVSGEGNIQYF.

The chain employs TRBV27 and TRBJ1-4, with TRBD1 identical over 11 bases. The ends lost 5 bases at V and 7 bases at J; junction bases unmatched: 6. The CDR3 totals 15 residues. Germline lookup yields CDR1 MNHEY and CDR2 SMNVEV (reference sequence). The DNA for the CDR3 is TGTGCCAGCAGTACGTGGACAGGGGGCATTGAAAAACTGTTTTTT. It codes for CASSTWTGGIEKLFF.

The rearrangement links TRBV25-1 to TRBJ2-5, with TRBD1 matching over 9 bases. Germline V gene lookup returns CDR1 MGHDK and CDR2 SYGVNS. Losses at the gene ends were 1 base for V and 3 bases for J; bases not matched to a gene: 9. The CDR3 has 17 amino acids. In DNA form, the CDR3 reads TGTGCCAGCAGTGAATGGATCGGCGGGACAGGGAAAGAGACCCAGTACTTC. Translation: CASSEWIGGTGKETQYF.

This chain connects TRBV13 to TRBJ2-6; TRBD1 matches at 7 bases. The trim removed 6 bases at V and 2 bases at J, leaving 10 bases unmatched. From germline, CDR1 is PRHDT and CDR2 FYEKMQ (reference sequence). This CDR3 contains 17 residues. In DNA, the CDR3 is TGTGCCAGCAGGGCACAGGGGATCAGCGCTGGGGCCAACGTCCTGACTTTC. Its translation is CASRAQGISAGANVLTF.

This sequence joins TRBV9 and TRBJ2-3; 9 bases map to TRBD1. Trimming took 4 bases from V and 2 from J; bases not matched to a gene: 20. The germline V gene has CDR1 SGDLS and CDR2 YYNGEE. The CDR3 has 20 residues. The CDR3 sequence is CASSPIATGGPPTITDTQYF. As DNA, the CDR3 is TGTGCCAGCAGCCCTATCGCGACAGGGGGACCCCCTACGATCACAGATACGCAGTATTTT.

The count of this clone is one. This chain uses TRBV5-1 with TRBJ2-3; TRBD1 matches 7 bases. The ends lost 2 bases at V and 3 bases at J; junction bases unmatched: 3. CDR1 SGHRS and CDR2 YFSETQ come from the germline V gene. The CDR3 extends over 14 amino acids. The CDR3 spells CASSFSTGTDTQYF. As DNA, the CDR3 is TGCGCCAGCAGCTTTTCGACAGGGACAGATACGCAGTATTTT. Drawing the rest from reference TRBV5-1 and TRBJ2-3, the complete variable domain is KAGVTQTPRYLIKTRGQQVTLSCSPISGHRSVSWYQQTPGQGLQFLFEYFSETQRNKGNFPGRFSGRQFSNSRSEMNVSTLELGDSALYLCASSFSTGTDTQYFGPGTRLTVL.

This clone was seen a single time. The V call is TRBV7-9, the J call TRBJ2-3; possibly TRBD1 for D (6 bases). Per germline, CDR1 SEHNR and CDR2 FQNEAQ (reference sequence). V was trimmed by 3 bases and J by 3 bases, leaving 13 bases between them. This CDR3 contains 15 residues. DNA of the CDR3: TGTGCCAGCAGCTTCAGGGGAGACGGGACAGATACGCAGTATTTT. Amino acid sequence: CASSFRGDGTDTQYF.

This clone was picked up a small number of times. The chain is built from TRBV4-2 and TRBJ1-6; possibly TRBD1 for D (5 bases). The CDR3 is made up of 14 amino acids. CDR1 and CDR2 (germline): LGHNA, YNFKEQ. Trimming stripped 1 base from V and 7 bases from J, with 8 bases between. The CDR3 spells CASSQGQPNSPLHF. In DNA form, the CDR3 reads TGTGCCAGCAGCCAAGGACAGCCCAATTCACCCCTCCACTTT.

The gene calls are TRBV4-2 and TRBJ2-7; 13 nucleotides agree with TRBD2. CDR1 and CDR2 (germline): LGHNA, YNFKEQ. The CDR3 spans 19 residues. Losses at the gene ends were 0 bases for V and 3 bases for J; bases not matched to a gene: 11. CDR3 residues: CASSQDRRLAGGLNYEQYF. As DNA, the CDR3 is TGTGCCAGCAGCCAAGATCGCAGACTAGCGGGGGGACTAAACTACGAGCAGTACTTC.

This chain links TRBV11-3 with TRBJ2-5, with TRBD2 matching 7 bases. The CDR3 totals 16 residues. V shed 5 bases and J 5 bases; nucleotides not matched to a gene: 14. CDR1 and CDR2 (germline): SGHNT, YENEEA. CDR3: CASSTTVGGNVETQYF. DNA for the CDR3: TGTGCCAGCAGCACCACGGTGGGGGGGAACGTCGAGACCCAGTACTTC.

This sequence joins TRBV19 and TRBJ2-3, with TRBD2 matching 8 bases. Germline trimming cut 2 bases from V and 5 bases from J; bases unmatched to any gene: 6. In germline, CDR1 is LNHDA, CDR2 SQIVND (reference sequence). The CDR3 runs 15 residues. DNA for the CDR3: TGTGCCAGTAGTATAAGCCCGACTAGCGTAGATACGCAGTATTTT. It yields the protein CASSISPTSVDTQYF.

The chain employs TRBV19 and TRBJ2-1; 12 bases fit TRBD2. J lost 4 bases, V lost 6 bases, and 7 bases had no gene match. CDR1 LNHDA and CDR2 SQIVND come from the germline V gene (reference sequence). The CDR3 covers 16 residues. The CDR3 sequence: CASRTKTSGGYNEQFF. The CDR3 coding sequence is TGTGCCAGTAGAACTAAAACTAGCGGGGGGTACAATGAGCAGTTCTTC.

V is TRBV6-5 and J is TRBJ2-1, with D tentatively TRBD1 (6 bases). This CDR3 spans 13 amino acids. Trimming left V 5 bases short and J 10 bases short, with 15 bases between. Looked up from germline, CDR1 is MNHEY and CDR2 is SVGAGI. Written as DNA, the CDR3 is TGTGCCAGCAGTATCACTAGGGGGAACGAGCAGTTCTTC. It yields the protein CASSITRGNEQFF.

This CDR3 reads CASSQVFRDTEAFF. The CDR3 DNA follows: TGTGCCAGCAGCCAAGTCTTCAGGGACACTGAAGCTTTCTTT. The rearrangement joins TRBV3-1 (or the pseudogene TRBV3-2) to TRBJ1-1, with D possibly being TRBD1 (5 bases). The CDR3 totals 14 residues. The germline V gene has CDR1 LGHDT and CDR2 YNNKEL (reference sequence). The V and J ends lost 1 base and 3 bases respectively, with 9 bases between them.

This clone was seen just once. The V call is TRBV7-6, the J call TRBJ2-2; D is unresolved. V was clipped by 4 bases and J by 6 bases, with 6 bases between them. The CDR3 has 12 amino acids. The germline V gene encodes CDR1 SGHVS and CDR2 FNYEAQ. CDR3 coding DNA: TGTGCCAGCAGCTCCGTTCCCGGGGAGCTGTTTTTT. Its protein product is CASSSVPGELFF.